These 23 T cell receptor beta chains originate from one sample sequenced in a study of CD8 T cells in ankylosing spondylitis (dated by TCRdb to between 2016 and 2019). Receptor amplification or capture employed 5' RACE. Reads for this sample came from an Illumina HiSeq 2500. TCRdb ran its own pipeline on the public reads, namely fastp trimming at Q25 and MiXCR clone calling, and kept in-frame beta chains. Rows merge per CDR3 protein into single entries with the most common DNA and genes. In all, the sample holds about 200,000 distinct CDR3 sequences, and more than 10% of those were seen once. The ten largest clones capture approximately 15% of the sample. Material: blood, either unsorted or a sorted T cell fraction (not recorded which). These receptor sequences come from a male donor with ankylosing spondylitis or in good health (not recorded which).

The chain combines TRBV5-1 with TRBJ2-1; D may be TRBD1 (6 bases). In germline, CDR1 is SGHRS, CDR2 YFSETQ. The CDR3 consists of 14 residues. V dropped 0 bases and J dropped 7 bases, with 11 bases sitting between them. CDR3 amino acids: CASSLVIGGNEQFF. Written as DNA, the CDR3 is TGCGCCAGCAGCTTGGTAATAGGGGGAAATGAGCAGTTCTTC.

This clonotype came up a few times. The V gene is TRBV6-6, the J gene TRBJ1-2; tentatively, D is TRBD1 (6 bases). The V end was cut by 11 bases, the J end by 7 bases, with 17 bases between. This CDR3 has 12 amino acids. Germline V gene data show CDR1 as MNHNY and CDR2 as SVGAGI (reference sequence). Written as DNA, the CDR3 is TGTGCCGGGGGACATCCCCCCGCTGGCTACACCTTC. It is translated as CAGGHPPAGYTF.

This clonotype has ten or more counts. This sequence joins TRBV19 and TRBJ1-1, with D possibly matching TRBD1 (5 bases). V was pared by 1 base and J by 0 bases, with 6 bases between. Looked up from germline, CDR1 is LNHDA and CDR2 is SQIVND (reference sequence). There are 14 residues in the CDR3. The CDR3 nucleotides read TGTGCCAGTAGTATAGCAGGGATGAACACTGAAGCTTTCTTT. Amino acid sequence: CASSIAGMNTEAFF.

The chain uses TRBV7-2 and TRBJ2-7; the D is unclear. From germline, CDR1 is SGHTA and CDR2 FQGNSA. The CDR3 loop spans 15 amino acids. Trimming left V 1 base short and J 4 bases short, with 14 bases between. The CDR3 here is CASSLEGPWDYEQYF. In DNA, the CDR3 is TGTGCCAGCAGCTTAGAAGGTCCGTGGGATTACGAGCAGTACTTC. The complete variable domain, with remaining parts taken from reference TRBV7-2 and TRBJ2-7, reads GAGVSQSPSNKVTEKGKDVELRCDPISGHTALYWYRQSLGQGLEFLIYFQGNSAPDKSGLPSDRFSAERTGGSVSTLTIQRTQQEDSAVYLCASSLEGPWDYEQYFGPGTRLTVT.

The rearrangement links TRBV19 to TRBJ2-1; 7 bases fit TRBD1. Germline lookup yields CDR1 LNHDA and CDR2 SQIVND (reference sequence). The CDR3 consists of 16 residues. With 4 bases clipped from V and 5 bases from J, the junction kept 11 bases outside the gene matches. As DNA, the CDR3 is TGTGCCAGTAGTAGATCCGGGACAGCGAGTAACAATGAGCAGTTCTTC. Its translation is CASSRSGTASNNEQFF.

A few counts support this clonotype. This chain links TRBV27 with TRBJ1-1; a possible D gene is TRBD1 (6 bases). The V end was cut by 5 bases, the J end by 0 bases, with 13 bases between. The CDR3 totals 15 residues. CDR1 and CDR2 from the germline V gene are MNHEY and SMNVEV (reference sequence). The CDR3 nucleotides read TGTGCCAGCAGTCCAGGGGTTTATATGAACACTGAAGCTTTCTTT. Residues: CASSPGVYMNTEAFF.

This clonotype has just a few counts. The genes are TRBV5-1 and TRBJ2-3; no clear D. The V gene's germline CDR1 is SGHRS and CDR2 YFSETQ. The CDR3 is made up of 15 amino acids. V lost 3 bases and J 6 bases, leaving 17 bases between the germline ends. DNA of the CDR3: TGCGCCAGCAGCTCTTTGTCAGCAGGTGGGGATACGCAGTATTTT. Translation: CASSSLSAGGDTQYF.

This clonotype has a count of ten or more. CDR3 sequence reads: CASNPSGRAAGELFF. The DNA for the CDR3 is TGTGCCAGCAACCCTAGCGGGAGGGCCGCCGGGGAGCTGTTTTTT. This chain links TRBV2 with TRBJ2-2; TRBD2 agrees at 12 bases. Germline lookup yields CDR1 SNHLY and CDR2 FYNNEI. The CDR3 contains 15 residues. J was trimmed by 6 bases and V by 7 bases; bases with no gene match: 6.

This chain's CDR3 is CASSSGQGKFSYEQYF. The DNA for the CDR3 is TGTGCCAGCAGCTCGGGACAGGGAAAATTTTCCTACGAGCAGTACTTC. The chain uses TRBV7-8 and TRBJ2-7, with TRBD1 matching over 9 bases. J was trimmed by 1 base and V by 4 bases; bases with no gene match: 8. Germline CDR1 reads SGHVS; CDR2 reads FQNEAQ. This CDR3 comprises 16 residues.

This chain connects TRBV10-3 to TRBJ1-1, with D possibly being TRBD1 (5 bases). Germline lookup yields CDR1 ENHRY and CDR2 SYGVKD. V was trimmed by 6 bases and J by 5 bases, leaving 16 bases between them. The CDR3 covers 14 residues. The CDR3 loop reads CAIRGVAIGTEAFF. The CDR3 DNA is TGTGCCATCAGGGGGGTCGCTATCGGGACTGAAGCTTTCTTT.

This clonotype was counted ten times or more. The rearrangement joins TRBV29-1 to TRBJ2-7; perhaps D is TRBD1 or TRBD2 (5 bases each). Trimming pared 7 bases from V and 2 bases from J, leaving 12 bases between. CDR1 is SQVTM, CDR2 ANQGSEA, per germline. There are 12 residues in the CDR3. CDR3 DNA sequence: TGCAGCGCCCGGGACGGGACCTACGAGCAGTACTTC. Protein product: CSARDGTYEQYF.

Only a few counts were recorded for this clonotype. This chain joins TRBV12-3 or TRBV12-4 and TRBJ1-6; D perhaps matches TRBD1 (6 bases). Trimming stripped 3 bases from V and 8 bases from J, with 11 bases between. The CDR3 covers 14 residues. CDR3 bases: TGTGCCAGCAGTTTCTCCGGGGGCTATTCACCCCTCCACTTT. Its protein product is CASSFSGGYSPLHF.

V and J are TRBV7-9 and TRBJ2-1; D uncertain. The germline V gene has CDR1 SEHNR and CDR2 FQNEAQ (reference sequence). The CDR3 loop spans 14 amino acids. V shed 8 bases and J shed 10 bases, with 21 bases lying between them. CDR3 region: CASSHLAMMGEQFF. Written as DNA, the CDR3 is TGTGCCAGCTCTCATTTAGCCATGATGGGGGAGCAGTTCTTC.

J is TRBJ2-7 and V is TRBV5-1; D is tentatively TRBD1 or TRBD2 (5 bases each). The CDR3 is 18 residues long. Trimming took off 4 bases at V and 0 bases at J, with 23 bases between the two ends. Germline loops: CDR1 SGHRS, CDR2 YFSETQ. The CDR3: CASSPVGMAVTGSYEQYF. The CDR3 DNA reads as TGCGCCAGCAGCCCAGTCGGGATGGCCGTAACAGGCTCCTACGAGCAGTACTTC. The full variable domain, its missing parts supplied by reference TRBV5-1 and TRBJ2-7, is KAGVTQTPRYLIKTRGQQVTLSCSPISGHRSVSWYQQTPGQGLQFLFEYFSETQRNKGNFPGRFSGRQFSNSRSEMNVSTLELGDSALYLCASSPVGMAVTGSYEQYFGPGTRLTVT.

This clonotype came up a few times. The chain combines TRBV20-1 with TRBJ1-1; D remains unclear. The CDR3 runs to 13 residues. The germline V and J ends were trimmed by 1 base and 0 bases, with 6 bases remaining between them. Germline V gene data show CDR1 as DFQATT and CDR2 as SNEGSKA (reference sequence). The CDR3 region is CSARGRMNTEAFF. CDR3 nucleotide sequence: TGCAGTGCTAGAGGCAGAATGAACACTGAAGCTTTCTTT.

The chain carries TRBV4-1 and TRBJ1-1; TRBD1 agrees at 7 bases. This CDR3 spans 15 amino acids. Germline-derived CDR1 and CDR2 are MGHRA and YSYEKL. With 0 bases clipped from V and 7 bases from J, the junction kept 8 bases outside the gene matches. CDR3 loop: CASSQDRGRGNEAFF. DNA for the CDR3: TGCGCCAGCAGCCAAGATCGTGGCAGGGGGAATGAAGCTTTCTTT.

This clonotype has just a few counts. The CDR3 DNA is TGTGCCAGCAGCTCAGGGGGTGAAAAACTGTTTTTT. It yields the protein CASSSGGEKLFF. The chain couples TRBV5-6 to TRBJ1-4, with TRBD1 identical over 7 bases. Germline CDR1 SGHDT, CDR2 YYEEEE. This CDR3 is 12 amino acids long. The V gene end was trimmed by 3 bases and the J gene end by 7 bases; junction bases not matched to a gene: 0.

This clonotype was seen just once. The chain employs TRBV4-2 and TRBJ2-7; D unclear. Trimming cost V 1 base and J 0 bases, with 13 bases left between them. This CDR3 has 16 amino acids. CDR1 LGHNA and CDR2 YNFKEQ come from the germline V gene. In nucleotides, the CDR3 is TGTGCCAGCAGCCAAGTCGCAGTCTCTCACTCCTACGAGCAGTACTTC. Translating it yields CASSQVAVSHSYEQYF.

This clonotype turned up a few times. The chain couples TRBV30 to TRBJ2-1; TRBD2 matches at 11 bases. Germline V CDR1 and CDR2: GTSNPN, SVGIG (reference sequence). The CDR3 length is 16 residues. Germline trimming cut 2 bases from V and 4 bases from J; bases unmatched to any gene: 7. The CDR3 nucleotides read TGTGCCTGGAGTTTTGGACTAGCGGGCTCATACAATGAGCAGTTCTTC. Protein sequence: CAWSFGLAGSYNEQFF. Using reference TRBV30 and TRBJ2-1 for the parts outside the CDR3, the full variable domain is SQTIHQWPATLVQPVGSPLSLECTVEGTSNPNLYWYRQAAGRGLQLLFYSVGIGQISSEVPQNLSASRPQDRQFILSSKKLLLSDSGFYLCAWSFGLAGSYNEQFFGPGTRLTVL.

The J gene is TRBJ1-5, the V gene TRBV12-3 or TRBV12-4, with TRBD1 matching 7 bases. CDR3 size: 14 residues. Losses at the gene ends were 4 bases for V and 7 bases for J; bases not matched to a gene: 7. The CDR3 protein is CASSSTTGEQPQHF. The CDR3 nucleotides read TGTGCCAGCAGTTCAACTACAGGGGAGCAGCCCCAGCATTTT.

The V and J genes are TRBV25-1 and TRBJ1-2; 9 positions match TRBD1. V was clipped by 1 base and J by 5 bases; unmatched bases: 5. The CDR3 loop spans 15 amino acids. Looked up from germline, CDR1 is MGHDK and CDR2 is SYGVNS. DNA for the CDR3: TGTGCCAGCAGTGAATGGGGACAGGGCGGATATGGCTACACCTTC. Its translation is CASSEWGQGGYGYTF.

In its sample, this clonotype was seen a few times. The J gene is TRBJ2-2, the V gene TRBV7-6; TRBD1 agrees at 7 bases. Germline V lookup: CDR1 SGHVS, CDR2 FNYEAQ. The ends lost 1 base at V and 2 bases at J; junction bases unmatched: 13. CDR3 length equals 19 residues. CDR3 residues: CASSLEGQNKLINTGELFF. CDR3 coding DNA: TGTGCCAGCAGCTTAGAGGGACAGAACAAACTAATAAACACCGGGGAGCTGTTTTTT.

The V and J genes are TRBV2 and TRBJ2-2; a possible D gene is TRBD1 (6 bases). The CDR3 runs to 14 residues. The V end was cut by 10 bases, the J end by 2 bases, with 14 bases between. CDR1 is SNHLY, CDR2 FYNNEI, per germline. CDR3 in amino acids: CATEDSTNTGELFF. The CDR3 DNA is TGTGCCACAGAGGACAGTACCAACACCGGGGAGCTGTTTTTT.